The 23 T cell receptor beta chains below all came from one sample that was sequenced in a study of lymphopenia after photon versus proton radiotherapy. The table came from immunoSEQ multiplex PCR; TCRdb's copy has only in-frame clones and leaves some out. Of around 150,000 clones in the sample, around nine tenths are singletons; the top ten hold approximately 4.7%. The sequenced sample was peripheral blood, obtained from a patient treated with photon-based radiotherapy. The source of these receptors is a man aged 45 to 65 with gastric cancer.

The chain employs TRBV18 and TRBJ2-5, with 7 bases fitting TRBD1. The length of the CDR3 is 15 residues. The junction had 10 bases not matched to a gene; V was cut back by 6 bases and J by 3 bases. The germline V gene encodes CDR1 KGHSH and CDR2 LQKENI. CDR3 amino acids: CASSRAGTVKETQYF. The CDR3 DNA reads TGTGCCAGCTCCCGCGCCGGGACAGTTAAAGAGACCCAGTACTTC.

The V call is TRBV6-5, the J call TRBJ1-2, with a tentative D call TRBD1 (5 bases). The CDR3 has 13 amino acids. CDR1 and CDR2 from the germline V gene are MNHEY and SVGAGI. Trimming pared 6 bases from V and 2 bases from J, leaving 10 bases between. The CDR3 sequence is CASRPRGNYGYTF. DNA for the CDR3: TGTGCCAGCAGACCACGGGGGAACTATGGCTACACCTTC.

The chain employs TRBV11-2 and TRBJ1-2; weak D call: TRBD1 (5 bases). CDR1 and CDR2 (germline): SGHAT, FQNNGV. CDR3 length: 14 amino acids. The V end lost 4 bases, the J end lost 2 bases, and 11 bases lay between the germline ends. CDR3 region: CASSYMGGNYGYTF. CDR3 sequence (DNA): TGTGCCAGCAGCTACATGGGGGGGAACTATGGCTACACCTTC.

The chain recombines TRBV4-3 with TRBJ1-5, with TRBD1 identical over 8 bases. The germline V gene encodes CDR1 LGHNA and CDR2 YSLEER. V was clipped by 1 base and J by 5 bases; unmatched bases: 4. The CDR3 has 15 amino acids. CDR3 protein: CASSQANRGDQPQHF. The CDR3 DNA follows: TGCGCCAGCAGCCAAGCCAACAGGGGGGATCAGCCCCAGCATTTT.

This sequence joins TRBV6-5 and TRBJ2-7, with D tentatively TRBD1 (6 bases). The CDR3 sequence is 15 residues long. V was shortened by 6 bases and J by 2 bases, with 17 bases between the two germline ends. In germline, CDR1 is MNHEY, CDR2 SVGAGI. The CDR3 DNA is TGTGCCAGCAGCCGCAGGGGTGGGGATACCTACGAGCAGTACTTC. Amino acids: CASSRRGGDTYEQYF.

The rearrangement uses TRBV29-1 and TRBJ2-1, with TRBD2 matching over 8 bases. The germline CDR1 and CDR2 sequences are SQVTM and ANQGSEA. J gave up 3 bases and V 2 bases, and 6 bases lay outside the gene matches. The CDR3 extends over 15 amino acids. The CDR3 coding sequence is TGCAGCGTTGAAAAACTAGCGGCCTTCTACAATGAGCAGTTCTTC. This gives the protein CSVEKLAAFYNEQFF.

V and J are TRBV10-3 and TRBJ1-2, with D perhaps TRBD1 (5 bases). CDR1 is ENHRY and CDR2 is SYGVKD in the germline V gene. The CDR3 totals 14 residues. V lost 7 bases and J 5 bases, leaving 17 bases between the germline ends. The CDR3 DNA sequence: TGTGCCATCACCGACGGGGGGTTCAGGTATGGCTACACCTTC. This codes for CAITDGGFRYGYTF.

The J gene is TRBJ1-5, the V gene TRBV2, with D possibly TRBD1 on 6 matching bases. CDR3 length equals 14 residues. The germline V and J ends were trimmed by 7 bases and 3 bases, with 13 bases remaining between them. Germline lookup yields CDR1 SNHLY and CDR2 FYNNEI. DNA for the CDR3: TGTGCCAGCAATCAACAGGGTTACAATCAGCCCCAGCATTTT. The encoded protein is CASNQQGYNQPQHF.

This rearrangement joins TRBV18 to TRBJ1-2; 11 bases match TRBD1. After removal of 4 bases from V and 3 bases from J, the junction contained 4 bases not matched to a gene. The CDR3 sequence is 15 residues long. Germline CDR1 KGHSH, CDR2 LQKENI. The CDR3 DNA sequence: TGTGCCAGCTCACGGACAGGGGGCGCTGACTATGGCTACACCTTC. As protein: CASSRTGGADYGYTF.

This sequence joins TRBV10-3 and TRBJ2-5; 7 bases are a match to TRBD1. The V gene end was trimmed by 11 bases and the J gene end by 5 bases; junction bases not matched to a gene: 17. This CDR3 region has 15 residues. CDR1 and CDR2 (germline): ENHRY, SYGVKD. CDR3 amino acids: CAGARGDRDSETQYF. Written as DNA, the CDR3 is TGTGCCGGCGCCAGGGGTGACAGGGATTCGGAGACCCAGTACTTC.

The chain joins TRBV9 to TRBJ2-3; possibly TRBD1 or TRBD2 for D (5 bases each). The CDR3 covers 15 residues. The ends were cut back, 0 bases at V and 3 bases at J, with 11 bases in the middle. CDR1 and CDR2 from the germline V gene are SGDLS and YYNGEE. The chain's CDR3 is CASSVGGAETDTQYF. CDR3 DNA: TGTGCCAGCAGCGTAGGAGGGGCAGAGACAGATACGCAGTATTTT.

CDR3 sequence: CASSLRTGGRNEKLFF. The CDR3 region has the DNA TGTGCCAGCAGCCTCCGGACAGGGGGCAGGAATGAAAAACTGTTTTTT. The chain couples TRBV7-2 to TRBJ1-4, with 11 bases identical to TRBD1. The germline CDR1 and CDR2 sequences are SGHTA and FQGNSA. Losses at the gene ends were 5 bases for V and 5 bases for J; bases not matched to a gene: 7. The CDR3 runs 16 residues.

V gene TRBV5-4 combines with J gene TRBJ2-3, with 12 bases matching TRBD2. CDR1 and CDR2 from the germline V gene are SGHNT and YYREEE (reference sequence). V was clipped by 2 bases and J by 4 bases; unmatched bases: 2. This CDR3 comprises 15 residues. In DNA, the CDR3 is TGTGCCAGCAGCTTCACTAGCGGGAGGTCAGATACGCAGTATTTT. Protein: CASSFTSGRSDTQYF.

The rearrangement uses TRBV9 and TRBJ2-3; D is ambiguous. CDR3 length: 16 residues. With 0 bases removed from V and 2 bases from J, the gap between germline ends came to 13 bases. CDR1 SGDLS and CDR2 YYNGEE come from the germline V gene. In nucleotides, the CDR3 is TGTGCCAGCAGCGTAGGACCCCGGACGGCCACAGATACGCAGTATTTT. It specifies CASSVGPRTATDTQYF.

The chain employs TRBV6-1 and TRBJ2-5; D may be TRBD1 (8 bases). With 10 bases removed from V and 5 bases from J, the gap between germline ends came to 23 bases. The CDR3 runs to 15 residues. CDR1 MNHNS and CDR2 SASEGT come from the germline V gene. This chain's CDR3 is CATSSGTGHLETQYF. The DNA of the CDR3 is TGTGCCACTTCGAGCGGGACAGGTCATTTGGAGACCCAGTACTTC.

The rearrangement links TRBV11-3 to TRBJ2-1; no clear D gene. V lost 1 base, J lost 3 bases, and 10 bases lay in between. This CDR3 comprises 15 residues. From germline, CDR1 is SGHNT and CDR2 YENEEA. CDR3 sequence: CASSLGPLDYNEQFF. In nucleotides, the CDR3 is TGTGCCAGCAGCTTAGGACCCTTGGACTACAATGAGCAGTTCTTC.

This chain links TRBV7-9 with TRBJ1-4, with 7 bases lining up with TRBD1. CDR3 length: 15 amino acids. Looked up from germline, CDR1 is SEHNR and CDR2 is FQNEAQ (reference sequence). The V and J ends lost 5 bases and 6 bases, in that order; junction bases with no gene match: 9. The CDR3 nucleotides read TGTGCCAGCAGCCCCCCCCCTGGACAGGATGAAAAACTGTTTTTT. Protein product: CASSPPPGQDEKLFF.

V is TRBV18 and J is TRBJ1-2; the D is unclear. The CDR3 has 16 amino acids. The germline V gene has CDR1 KGHSH and CDR2 LQKENI. V lost 3 bases, J lost 0 bases, and 14 bases lay in between. The CDR3 protein is CASSPRALLANYGYTF. The DNA for the CDR3 is TGTGCCAGCTCACCCCGGGCCCTGTTAGCTAACTATGGCTACACCTTC.

The rearrangement links TRBV25-1 to TRBJ2-5, with D unresolved. V shed 4 bases and J shed 3 bases, with 15 bases lying between them. The CDR3 spans 15 residues. The germline V gene encodes CDR1 MGHDK and CDR2 SYGVNS. The CDR3: CASSGADRREETQYF. CDR3 DNA: TGTGCCAGCAGTGGGGCTGATAGGCGAGAAGAGACCCAGTACTTC.

The rearrangement links TRBV7-9 to TRBJ2-6; TRBD1 aligns across 8 bases. Germline V lookup: CDR1 SEHNR, CDR2 FQNEAQ (reference sequence). The trim removed 5 bases at V and 1 base at J, leaving 10 bases unmatched. This CDR3 is 18 amino acids long. In nucleotides, the CDR3 is TGTGCCAGCAGCCGCTCCAGGACAGGGTTTTCTGGGGCCAACGTCCTGACTTTC. Its translation: CASSRSRTGFSGANVLTF.

The J gene is TRBJ2-2, the V gene TRBV11-2; 8 positions agree with TRBD1. CDR3 length: 15 amino acids. Unmatched junction bases numbered 6, after V lost 4 bases and J lost 5 bases. Germline V gives CDR1 SGHAT, CDR2 FQNNGV. In DNA, the CDR3 is TGTGCCAGCAGCTCCCGGGACAGGATGACCGGGGAGCTGTTTTTT. It specifies CASSSRDRMTGELFF.

V is TRBV15 and J is TRBJ2-7; 10 nucleotides agree with TRBD2. CDR1 LNHNV and CDR2 YYDKDF come from the germline V gene (reference sequence). The CDR3 length is 18 residues. V gave up 1 base and J gave up 4 bases; unmatched junction bases: 13. The CDR3 DNA sequence: TGTGCCACCAGCAGAGTCCCTACTCAGGGACTAGCGAGATACGAGCAGTACTTC. The encoded protein is CATSRVPTQGLARYEQYF.

The CDR3 protein is CSARSEGNYGYTF. The CDR3 DNA follows: TGCAGCGCCCGGAGCGAGGGGAACTATGGCTACACCTTC. The V call is TRBV29-1, the J call TRBJ1-2, with D possibly TRBD1 on 5 matching bases. CDR3 length equals 13 residues. V lost 7 bases and J lost 2, with 14 bases in between. Germline values: CDR1 SQVTM, CDR2 ANQGSEA.